This T cell receptor (beta chain) is from a study of T cell responses to AZD1222 COVID-19 vaccine. Produced via immunoSEQ multiplex PCR; TCRdb's table is partial and in-frame only. Among over 100,000 clones, around 94% were seen once, and the ten largest hold 6% to 7%. This CDR3 is built from 13 residues. The germline V gene encodes CDR1 GTSNPN and CDR2 SVGIG (reference sequence). The V end lost 1 base, the J end lost 6 bases, and 10 bases lay between the germline ends. The receptor was derived from an adult in good health. This chain links TRBV30 with TRBJ1-5; D is possibly TRBD1 (6 bases). The input for sequencing was peripheral blood, taken on day 0 of AZD1222 vaccination. CDR3 bases: TGTGCCTGGAGTGCGGGGGGCATTCAGCCCCAGCATTTT. Residues: CAWSAGGIQPQHF.